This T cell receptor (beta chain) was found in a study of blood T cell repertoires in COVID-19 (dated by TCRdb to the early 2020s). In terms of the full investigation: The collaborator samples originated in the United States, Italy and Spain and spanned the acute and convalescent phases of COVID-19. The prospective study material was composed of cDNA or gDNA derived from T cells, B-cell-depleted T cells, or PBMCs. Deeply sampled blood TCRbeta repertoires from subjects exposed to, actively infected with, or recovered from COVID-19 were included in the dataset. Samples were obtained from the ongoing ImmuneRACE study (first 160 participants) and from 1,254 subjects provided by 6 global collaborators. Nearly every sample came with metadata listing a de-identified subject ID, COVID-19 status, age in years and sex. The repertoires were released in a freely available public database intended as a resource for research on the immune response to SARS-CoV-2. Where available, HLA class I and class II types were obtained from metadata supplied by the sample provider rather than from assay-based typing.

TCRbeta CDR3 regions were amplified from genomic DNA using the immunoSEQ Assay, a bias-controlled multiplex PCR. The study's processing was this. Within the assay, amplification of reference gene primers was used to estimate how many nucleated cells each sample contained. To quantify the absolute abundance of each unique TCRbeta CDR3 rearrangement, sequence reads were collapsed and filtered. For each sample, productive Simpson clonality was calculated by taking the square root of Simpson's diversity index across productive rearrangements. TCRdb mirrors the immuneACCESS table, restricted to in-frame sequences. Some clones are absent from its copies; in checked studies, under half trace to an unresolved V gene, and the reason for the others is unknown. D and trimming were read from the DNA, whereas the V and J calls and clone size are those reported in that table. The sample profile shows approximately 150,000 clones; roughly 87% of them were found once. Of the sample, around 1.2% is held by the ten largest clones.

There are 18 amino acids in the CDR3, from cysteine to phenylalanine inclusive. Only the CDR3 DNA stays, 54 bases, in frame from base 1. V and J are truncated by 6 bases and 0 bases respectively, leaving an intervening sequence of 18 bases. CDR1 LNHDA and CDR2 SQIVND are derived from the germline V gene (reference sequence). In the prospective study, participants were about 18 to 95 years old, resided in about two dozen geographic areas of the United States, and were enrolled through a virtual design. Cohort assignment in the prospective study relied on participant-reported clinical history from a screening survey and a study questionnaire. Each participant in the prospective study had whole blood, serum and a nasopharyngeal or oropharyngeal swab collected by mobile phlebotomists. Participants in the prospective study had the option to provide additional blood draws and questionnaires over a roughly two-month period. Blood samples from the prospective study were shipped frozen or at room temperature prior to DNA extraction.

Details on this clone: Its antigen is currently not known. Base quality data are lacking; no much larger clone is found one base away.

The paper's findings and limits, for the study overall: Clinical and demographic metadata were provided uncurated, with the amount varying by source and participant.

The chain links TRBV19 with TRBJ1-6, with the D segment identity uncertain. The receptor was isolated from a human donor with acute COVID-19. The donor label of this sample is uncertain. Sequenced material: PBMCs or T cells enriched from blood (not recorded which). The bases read TGTGCCAGTAGCACTTCAGGCCAGTCAAGCTCCTATAATTCACCCCTCCACTTT. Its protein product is CASSTSGQSSSYNSPLHF.